This entry describes one T cell receptor beta chain. Its antigen remains unknown. Specified treatment: approximately 18 received Ad26.COV2.S at low or high dose, single or two shots; 5 received placebo; per-sample allocation not given. It was on day 63 after the first vaccine or placebo injection that samples were taken. The data are from a study of Ad26.COV2.S vaccination and SARS-CoV-2 variants. Study results and caveats: Assessments of TCR breadth and depth may have underestimated the total T cell responses. Recipients of either vaccine or placebo displayed similar breadth of non-spike TCRs.

Libraries were prepared by immunoSEQ multiplex PCR; TCRdb keeps only in-frame clonotypes and omits some of them. The sample consists of roughly 380,000 clones, more than 75% of them appearing once. The receptor's source is a person aged 18-65 years who received the Ad26.COV2.S COVID-19 vaccine or a placebo. Material: peripheral blood, obtained in a trial of Ad26.COV2.S vaccine versus placebo.

The CDR3 is CASSQTGPGGYTF. The CDR3, as DNA: TGCGCCAGCAGCCAGACAGGCCCGGGAGGCTACACCTTC. The chain uses TRBV4-3 and TRBJ1-2; D may be TRBD1 (6 bases). This CDR3 has 13 residues. The V end was cut by 3 bases, the J end by 8 bases, with 13 bases between. Germline V gives CDR1 LGHNA, CDR2 YSLEER.